A selection of T cell receptor beta chains follows, all from one sample in a study of PD-1 blockade in classical Hodgkin lymphoma. TCRdb keeps only in-frame clones here, not all; method: immunoSEQ multiplex PCR. The repertoire holds about 47,000 clones, with approximately 80% as singletons. The sample consisted of peripheral blood mononuclear cells (PBMCs), taken before the fourth cycle of nivolumab. These receptors originate from a human donor with classical Hodgkin lymphoma. The CDR3 runs from the conserved cysteine through the conserved F or W. A D gene is named only where the DNA matches it firmly. Size tells how often a clone was seen (once, few, many) or the class of an expanded clone, and some rows leave it out.

TRBJ2-4 - TRBD1 16 TRBV7-2 TGTGCCAGCAGCCCCGGGACAGGGGGATATGCAGACATTCAGTACTTC CASSPGTGGYADIQYF
TRBJ1-3 - - 16 TRBV7-2 TGTGCCAGCACCCTAAGAAACCCTCTCTCTGGAAACACCATATATTTT CASTLRNPLSGNTIYF
TRBJ1-4 - - 14 TRBV5-1 TGCGCCAGCAGCCTCGCCCGCCTGAATGAAAAACTGTTTTTT CASSLARLNEKLFF
TRBJ2-6 - - 16 TRBV28 TGTGCCAGCAGTTTAGGCAGGGAGGCTGGGGCCAACGTCCTGACTTTC CASSLGREAGANVLTF
TRBJ2-3 - - 16 TRBV6-1 TGTGCCAGCAGTGAAACTCGACTGGAGGGCACAGATACGCAGTATTTT CASSETRLEGTDTQYF
TRBJ2-3 - TRBD2 15 TRBV7-3 TGTGCCAGCAGCTTGAGCGGACTAGAAGGAGATACGCAGTATTTT CASSLSGLEGDTQYF
TRBJ2-7 - TRBD2 14 TRBV25-1 TGTGCCAGCTCTCCCCGAGGGCTAGCGGGAGCGCAGTACTTC CASSPRGLAGAQYF
TRBJ2-4 - - 15 TRBV4-1 TGCGCCAGCAGCTTCCGGGACCAAGGGGCAAACATTCAGTACTTC CASSFRDQGANIQYF
TRBJ1-4 - - 11 TRBV2 TGTGCCAGCAGTCCCGTCGAAAAACTGTTTTTT CASSPVEKLFF
TRBJ2-1 - TRBD2 15 TRBV4-2 TGTGCCAGCAGCCGGGGACTAGCGGATGCCAATGAGCAGTTCTTC CASSRGLADANEQFF
TRBJ1-6 once - 18 TRBV7-8 TGTGCCAGCAGAACCGGGACATCCACAAGCTCCTATAATTCACCCCTCCACTTT CASRTGTSTSSYNSPLHF
TRBJ1-5 - - 15 TRBV19 TGTGCCAGTAGCCTGAGTGCAACCCGAGGGCAGCCCCAGCATTTT CASSLSATRGQPQHF
TRBJ2-5 - TRBD2 16 TRBV5-1 TGCGCCAGCAGCTTGGGGCTAGCGGGGTTCCAAGAGACCCAGTACTTC CASSLGLAGFQETQYF